This TCR beta chain was identified in a study of blood T cell repertoires in COVID-19. Study details: Spain, Italy and the United States supplied samples that represented acute and convalescent COVID-19.

With V trimmed by 4 bases and J by 3 bases, 14 bases remained unmatched. This CDR3 is 19 amino acids long. CDR1 and CDR2 (germline): KGHSH, LQKENI. Measured with immunoSEQ multiplex PCR; TCRdb has only the in-frame clones, and not every one. The data contain over 200,000 clones, 85% to 90% of them singletons. The sequenced material came from peripheral blood. The rearrangement joins TRBV18 to TRBJ1-4; TRBD1 aligns across 10 bases. This sequence was found in a woman in her sixties or seventies with acute or convalescent COVID-19. This chain's CDR3 is CASSRRPGQGSPANEKLFF. The CDR3, as DNA: TGTGCCAGCTCACGTAGACCGGGACAGGGGTCGCCTGCTAATGAAAAACTGTTTTTT. Based on the CDR3 plus reference TRBV18 and TRBJ1-4, the full variable domain is NAGVMQNPRHLVRRRGQEARLRCSPMKGHSHVYWYRQLPEEGLKFMVYLQKENIIDESGMPKERFSAEFPKEGPSILRIQQVVRGDSAAYFCASSRRPGQGSPANEKLFFGSGTQLSVL.